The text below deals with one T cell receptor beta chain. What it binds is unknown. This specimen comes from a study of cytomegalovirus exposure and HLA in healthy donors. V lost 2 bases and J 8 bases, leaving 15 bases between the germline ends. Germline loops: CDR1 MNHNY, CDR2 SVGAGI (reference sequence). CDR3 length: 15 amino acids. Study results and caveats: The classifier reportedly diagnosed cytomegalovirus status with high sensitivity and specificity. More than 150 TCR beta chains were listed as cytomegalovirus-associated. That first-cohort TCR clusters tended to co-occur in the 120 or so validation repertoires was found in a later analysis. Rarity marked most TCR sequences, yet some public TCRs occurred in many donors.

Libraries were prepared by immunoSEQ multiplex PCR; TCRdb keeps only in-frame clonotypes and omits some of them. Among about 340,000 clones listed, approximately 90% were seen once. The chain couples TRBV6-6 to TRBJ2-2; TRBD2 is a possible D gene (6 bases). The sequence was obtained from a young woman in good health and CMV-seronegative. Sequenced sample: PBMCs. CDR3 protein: CASSYGRAGTGELFF. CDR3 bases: TGTGCCAGCAGTTACGGGAGAGCTGGGACTGGGGAGCTGTTTTTT.